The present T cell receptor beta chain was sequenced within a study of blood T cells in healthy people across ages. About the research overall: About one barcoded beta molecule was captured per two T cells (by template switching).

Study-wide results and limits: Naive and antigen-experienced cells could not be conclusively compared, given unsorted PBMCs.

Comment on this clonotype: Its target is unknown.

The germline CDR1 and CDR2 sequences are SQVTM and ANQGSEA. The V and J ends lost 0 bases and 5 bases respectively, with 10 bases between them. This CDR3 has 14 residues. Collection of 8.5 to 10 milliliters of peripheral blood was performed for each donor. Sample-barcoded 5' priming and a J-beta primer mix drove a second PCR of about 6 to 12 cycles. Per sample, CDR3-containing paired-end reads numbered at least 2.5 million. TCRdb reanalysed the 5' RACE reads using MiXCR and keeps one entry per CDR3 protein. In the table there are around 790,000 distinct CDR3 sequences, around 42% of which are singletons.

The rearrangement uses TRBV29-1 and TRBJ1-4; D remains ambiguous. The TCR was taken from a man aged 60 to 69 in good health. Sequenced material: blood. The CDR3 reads CSVEDGTLNEKLFF. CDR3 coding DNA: TGCAGCGTTGAAGATGGAACCCTCAATGAAAAACTGTTTTTT. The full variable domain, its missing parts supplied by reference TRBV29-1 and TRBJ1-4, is SAVISQKPSRDICQRGTSLTIQCQVDSQVTMMFWYRQQPGQSLTLIATANQGSEATYESGFVIDKFPISRPNLTFSTLTVSNMSPEDSSIYLCSVEDGTLNEKLFFGSGTQLSVL.